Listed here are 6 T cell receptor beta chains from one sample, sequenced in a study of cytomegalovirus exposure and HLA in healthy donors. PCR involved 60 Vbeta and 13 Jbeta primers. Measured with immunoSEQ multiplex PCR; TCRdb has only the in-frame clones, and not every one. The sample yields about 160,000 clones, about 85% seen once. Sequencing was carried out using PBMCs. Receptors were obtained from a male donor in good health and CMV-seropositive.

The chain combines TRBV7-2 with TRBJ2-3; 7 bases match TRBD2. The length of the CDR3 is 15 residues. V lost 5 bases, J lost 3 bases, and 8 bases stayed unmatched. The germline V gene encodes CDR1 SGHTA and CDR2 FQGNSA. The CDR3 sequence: CASSPGLRLTDTQYF. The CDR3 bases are TGTGCCAGCAGCCCGGGACTACGGTTAACAGATACGCAGTATTTT. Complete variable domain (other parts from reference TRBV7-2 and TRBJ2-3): GAGVSQSPSNKVTEKGKDVELRCDPISGHTALYWYRQSLGQGLEFLIYFQGNSAPDKSGLPSDRFSAERTGGSVSTLTIQRTQQEDSAVYLCASSPGLRLTDTQYFGPGTRLTVL.

CDR3 coding DNA: TGTGCCACCTTGTTCCAGGGGGCGAGGGGCTACACCTTC. Amino acids: CATLFQGARGYTF. The genes are TRBV28 and TRBJ1-2; 8 bases align to TRBD1. The V gene end was trimmed by 10 bases and the J gene end by 8 bases; junction bases not matched to a gene: 12. The CDR3 covers 13 residues. Germline assignment: CDR1 MDHEN and CDR2 SYDVKM.

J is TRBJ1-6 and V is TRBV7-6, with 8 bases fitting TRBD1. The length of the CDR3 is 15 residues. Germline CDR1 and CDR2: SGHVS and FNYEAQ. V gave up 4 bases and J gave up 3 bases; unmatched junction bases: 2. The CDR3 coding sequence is TGTGCCAGCAGCTCAGGGACAGGCTATAATTCACCCCTCCACTTT. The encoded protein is CASSSGTGYNSPLHF.

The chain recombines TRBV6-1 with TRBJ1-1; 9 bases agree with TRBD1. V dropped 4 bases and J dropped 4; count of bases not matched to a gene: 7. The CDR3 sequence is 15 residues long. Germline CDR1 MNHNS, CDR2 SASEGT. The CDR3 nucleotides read TGTGCCAGCAGTGCAGGGACAGGGTGGGTCACTGAAGCTTTCTTT. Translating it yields CASSAGTGWVTEAFF.

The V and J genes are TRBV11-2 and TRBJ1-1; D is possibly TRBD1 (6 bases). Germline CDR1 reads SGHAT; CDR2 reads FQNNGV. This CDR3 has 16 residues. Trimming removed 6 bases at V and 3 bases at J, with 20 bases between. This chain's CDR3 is CASRLLTGSVYTEAFF. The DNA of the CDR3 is TGTGCCAGCAGACTCCTGACAGGAAGTGTCTACACTGAAGCTTTCTTT.

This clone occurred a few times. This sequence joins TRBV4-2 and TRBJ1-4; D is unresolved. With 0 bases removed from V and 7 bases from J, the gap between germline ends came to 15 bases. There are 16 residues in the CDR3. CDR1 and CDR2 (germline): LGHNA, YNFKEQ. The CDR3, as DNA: TGTGCCAGCAGCCAAGATCGAGGTACAGAGGGTGAAAAACTGTTTTTT. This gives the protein CASSQDRGTEGEKLFF.